This passage covers 32 T cell receptor beta chains from one sample sequenced in a study of glioma-infiltrating T cells. Amplification of TCR alpha and beta CDR3 regions from RNA used iRepertoire nested multiplex PCR. TCRdb re-called the multiplex PCR reads with MiXCR, one entry per CDR3 protein. The table lists roughly 200,000 distinct CDR3 sequences, over 30% of them singletons, with around 20% in the top ten. The sample taken for sequencing was glioma tissue, nonneoplastic brain tissue, or PBMCs (not recorded which). These receptor sequences come from a human donor with low-grade glioma or glioblastoma, undergoing nonglioma brain surgery, or in good health (not recorded which).

As concerns this clonotype: Given a much more abundant clone one base away, this may be a read error. The V gene is TRBV7-3, the J gene TRBJ2-3; TRBD1 matches 12 bases. In germline, CDR1 is SGHTA, CDR2 FQGTGA. The CDR3 covers 15 residues. CDR3 sequence (DNA): TGTGCCAGCAGCGCGAGGGGACAGGGGGCAGATTCGCAGTATTTT. Translating it yields CASSARGQGADSQYF. The full variable domain, completed using reference TRBV7-3 and TRBJ2-3, is GAGVSQTPSNKVTEKGKYVELRCDPISGHTALYWYRQSLGQGPEFLIYFQGTGAADDSGLPNDRFFAVRPEGSVSTLKIQRTERGDSAVYLCASSARGQGADSQYFGPGTRLTVL.

This clonotype occurred many times. The rearrangement links TRBV20-1 to TRBJ2-5; D not resolved. CDR3 length equals 13 residues. Germline-derived CDR1 and CDR2 are DFQATT and SNEGSKA (reference sequence). Trimming removed 6 bases from V and 2 bases from J, with 13 bases in between. CDR3 loop: CSAGPLGQETQYF. The CDR3 nucleotides read TGCAGTGCAGGACCTTTGGGGCAAGAGACCCAGTACTTC.

This clonotype was counted at least ten times. The chain has TRBV7-9 and TRBJ2-5; 7 bases fit TRBD1. Trimming took 4 bases from V and 1 from J; bases not matched to a gene: 3. This CDR3 contains 14 residues. Germline V gene sequence: CDR1 SEHNR, CDR2 FQNEAQ (reference sequence). CDR3 sequence: CASSSGQVQETQYF. The CDR3 bases are TGTGCCAGCAGCTCCGGACAGGTCCAAGAGACCCAGTACTTC.

This clonotype was seen many times. The chain recombines TRBV2 with TRBJ2-3; D is possibly TRBD2 (6 bases). Germline loops: CDR1 SNHLY, CDR2 FYNNEI. The CDR3 is 14 residues long. V dropped 7 bases and J dropped 0 bases, with 11 bases sitting between them. The CDR3: CASNSGPSTDTQYF. The CDR3 DNA reads TGTGCCAGCAACAGCGGGCCAAGCACAGATACGCAGTATTTT.

This clonotype came up a few times. The CDR3 nucleotides are TGCGCCAGCAGCTTGCTCCAAGAGACCCAGTACTTC. Translation gives CASSLLQETQYF. This chain uses TRBV5-1 with TRBJ2-5; unclear D gene. The germline gives CDR1 SGHRS, CDR2 YFSETQ. The CDR3 totals 12 residues. V lost 1 base and J lost 1, with 2 bases in between.

On this clonotype itself: A much bigger clone sits one base away, suggesting this may be a read error. This chain connects TRBV19 to TRBJ1-1; weak D call: TRBD1 (5 bases). Looked up from germline, CDR1 is LNHDA and CDR2 is SQIVND (reference sequence). The CDR3 contains 15 residues. The CDR3 protein is CASFGTVHPNTKAFF. CDR3 nucleotides: TGTGCCAGTTTCGGGACTGTGCATCCGAACACTAAAGCTTTCTTT.

V usage is TRBV3-1 and J usage is TRBJ2-3; the match to TRBD2 covers 10 bases. The V and J ends lost 0 bases and 5 bases, in that order; junction bases with no gene match: 20. The CDR3 is 21 amino acids. The V gene's germline CDR1 is LGHDT and CDR2 YNNKEL (reference sequence). CDR3 nucleotides: TGTGCCAGCAGCCAAGATTGGAGGCTAGCGGGAGACCATATCGAGGGAGATACGCAGTATTTT. Its translation is CASSQDWRLAGDHIEGDTQYF.

This clonotype was recorded only once. The junction departs from germline at one end; a sequencing error may be responsible. The rearrangement uses TRBV15 and TRBJ2-7; 7 bases agree with TRBD1. CDR1 LNHNV and CDR2 YYDKDF come from the germline V gene (reference sequence). The CDR3 has 16 amino acids. The CDR3 sequence: CATSIPSRGNSYGQYF. The CDR3 nucleotides read TGTGCCACCAGCATACCCAGCAGGGGGAACTCCTACGGGCAGTACTTC.

Many counts were recorded for this clonotype. The chain links TRBV6-1 to TRBJ1-1; 7 bases are a match to TRBD1. V dropped 4 bases and J dropped 4; count of bases not matched to a gene: 6. This CDR3 has 14 residues. CDR1 MNHNS and CDR2 SASEGT come from the germline V gene. Here the CDR3 reads CASSANRGGTEAFF. The CDR3 region has the DNA TGTGCCAGCAGTGCGAACAGGGGCGGCACTGAAGCTTTCTTT.

The V gene is TRBV18, the J gene TRBJ1-1; possible D gene TRBD1, 6 bases. CDR1 and CDR2 (germline): KGHSH, LQKENI. The V end was cut by 4 bases, the J end by 8 bases, with 14 bases between. The CDR3 runs to 13 residues. CDR3 nucleotide sequence: TGTGCCAGCTCACAACAAGGGGGAGGGGAAGCTTTCTTT. Translated: CASSQQGGGEAFF.

This clonotype was observed many times. V is TRBV28 and J is TRBJ2-3, with D perhaps TRBD1 (6 bases). Germline lookup yields CDR1 MDHEN and CDR2 SYDVKM. The CDR3 has 16 residues. V was trimmed by 4 bases and J by 1 base, leaving 15 bases between them. The CDR3: CASSSPTGLGTDTQYF. CDR3 DNA sequence: TGTGCCAGCAGTTCCCCAACAGGGCTAGGCACAGATACGCAGTATTTT.

This clonotype was seen ten or more times. This chain connects TRBV7-9 to TRBJ2-1; 9 bases align to TRBD2. J lost 9 bases, V lost 1 base, and 13 bases had no gene match. This CDR3 is 17 amino acids long. The germline V gene encodes CDR1 SEHNR and CDR2 FQNEAQ (reference sequence). The chain's CDR3 is CASSLDRGGRAPREQFF. For the CDR3, the DNA is TGTGCCAGCAGCTTAGATCGCGGCGGGAGGGCCCCCCGTGAGCAGTTCTTC.

This clonotype was seen just once. A much larger clone lies one base from this, so it may be a read error. The chain joins TRBV11-1 to TRBJ2-7; either TRBD1 or TRBD2 may supply D (5 bases each). In germline, CDR1 is SGHAT, CDR2 FQDESV (reference sequence). V was cut by 2 bases and J by 3 bases, with 11 bases left in between. This CDR3 spans 14 amino acids. CDR3 protein: CASSLRGSHYEQYF. For the CDR3, the DNA is TGTGCCAGCAGCTTACGGGGCAGCCACTACGAGCAGTACTTC.

Regarding this clonotype: Given a much more abundant clone one base away, this may be a read error. The gene calls are TRBV7-9 and TRBJ2-1, with 12 bases aligning to TRBD2. The CDR3 extends over 15 amino acids. CDR1 SEHNR and CDR2 FQNEAQ come from the germline V gene (reference sequence). With 5 bases clipped from V and 10 bases from J, the junction kept 9 bases outside the gene matches. CDR3 amino acids: CASSVSGLAGYEQFF. The DNA for the CDR3 is TGTGCCAGCAGCGTTTCGGGACTAGCGGGCTACGAGCAGTTCTTC.

With respect to this clonotype: This may be a read error, as it is one base from a much larger clone. V is TRBV29-1 and J is TRBJ2-5; D remains ambiguous. The V end lost 4 bases, the J end lost 5 bases, and 11 bases lay between the germline ends. The CDR3 spans 12 residues. Germline V gene data show CDR1 as SQVTM and CDR2 as ANQGSEA. CDR3 loop: CSVVKVDETQYF. Written as DNA, the CDR3 is TGCAGCGTTGTGAAGGTGGACGAGACCCAGTACTTC.

This clonotype has just one count. The CDR3 DNA reads TGTGCCAGCAGCCCCCTTAAACTAGCGGGAGCAGATACGCAGTATTTT. Translated, it gives CASSPLKLAGADTQYF. The chain combines TRBV3-1 with TRBJ2-3, with 11 bases lining up with TRBD2. From germline, CDR1 is LGHDT and CDR2 YNNKEL (reference sequence). The CDR3 has 16 amino acids. The J segment lost 4 bases and the V segment lost 4 bases, leaving 7 bases of the junction unmatched.

This clonotype has at least ten counts. The chain combines TRBV6-6 with TRBJ2-5; D is possibly TRBD2 (5 bases). The length of the CDR3 is 16 residues. V lost 2 bases and J lost 4, with 17 bases in between. CDR1 and CDR2 from the germline V gene are MNHNY and SVGAGI (reference sequence). The CDR3 sequence is CASSYGSSPGRETQYF. The CDR3 DNA follows: TGTGCCAGCAGTTACGGTTCTAGCCCCGGTCGAGAGACCCAGTACTTC.

This clonotype was seen at least ten times. The chain employs TRBV29-1 and TRBJ2-1; tentative D call: TRBD2 (6 bases). There are 15 residues in the CDR3. Trimming removed 4 bases at V and 4 bases at J, with 17 bases between. Germline V gene lookup returns CDR1 SQVTM and CDR2 ANQGSEA. The CDR3 loop reads CSVGPPSASYNEQFF. The CDR3 DNA reads as TGCAGCGTTGGCCCTCCTAGCGCCAGTTACAATGAGCAGTTCTTC.

This clonotype was observed at least ten times. The V gene is TRBV2, the J gene TRBJ2-3, with D tentatively TRBD1 (7 bases). Germline V gene data show CDR1 as SNHLY and CDR2 as FYNNEI. Trimming pared 7 bases from V and 2 bases from J, leaving 19 bases between. The CDR3 totals 16 residues. CDR3 DNA: TGTGCCAGCAAGAAAGGGCAGGGGGGATTCACAGATACGCAGTATTTT. Its translation: CASKKGQGGFTDTQYF.

As concerns this clonotype: At one boundary the junction diverges from the germline segment, which might be a read error. V is TRBV7-2 and J is TRBJ1-2; possible D gene TRBD1, 6 bases. Germline V gene data show CDR1 as SGHTA and CDR2 as FQGNSA. The CDR3 is 15 residues long. The CDR3 here is CASSQDRQGNYGYTF. CDR3 DNA: TGCGCCAGCAGCCAAGATCGGCAGGGGAACTATGGCTACACCTTC. The full variable domain, in which reference TRBV7-2 and TRBJ1-2 provide the parts outside the CDR3, is GAGVSQSPSNKVTEKGKDVELRCDPISGHTALYWYRQSLGQGLEFLIYFQGNSAPDKSGLPSDRFSAERTGGSVSTLTIQRTQQEDSAVYLCASSQDRQGNYGYTFGSGTRLTVV.

The CDR3 is CASQPQAGSCEQFF. In DNA form, the CDR3 reads TGTGCCAGCCAGCCCCAGGCGGGTTCCTGCGAGCAGTTCTTC. This chain links TRBV6-6 with TRBJ2-1, with a possible D match to TRBD2 (5 bases). Trimming shortened V by 8 bases and J by 10 bases, and 21 bases separated the two germline ends. Germline V gene data show CDR1 as MNHNY and CDR2 as SVGAGI (reference sequence). This CDR3 is 14 amino acids long.

The CDR3 coding sequence is TGCAGCGTTACCAGGGTCAGCACAGATACGCAGTATTTT. It is translated as CSVTRVSTDTQYF. This chain uses TRBV29-1 with TRBJ2-3; maybe TRBD1 (5 bases). This CDR3 contains 13 residues. Trimming removed 5 bases at V and 0 bases at J, with 9 bases between. From germline, CDR1 is SQVTM and CDR2 ANQGSEA.

The V and J genes are TRBV2 and TRBJ2-1, with D possibly TRBD1 on 7 matching bases. The germline V and J ends were trimmed by 6 bases and 1 base, with 10 bases remaining between them. This CDR3 contains 14 residues. CDR1 SNHLY and CDR2 FYNNEI come from the germline V gene. CDR3 sequence: CASRAGGSYNEQFF. The CDR3 nucleotides read TGTGCCAGCAGGGCAGGGGGGTCCTACAATGAGCAGTTCTTC.

Comment on this clonotype: A much larger clone lies one base from this, so it may be a read error. V usage is TRBV10-3 and J usage is TRBJ2-1; D is undetermined. With 0 bases removed from V and 2 bases from J, the gap between germline ends came to 11 bases. This CDR3 is built from 16 residues. CDR1 ENHRY and CDR2 SYGVKD come from the germline V gene. CDR3 sequence: CAISESGRNTYNEQFF. CDR3 nucleotide sequence: TGTGCCATCAGTGAGTCTGGGCGGAATACCTACAATGAGCAGTTCTTC.

This clonotype was seen at least ten times. The chain recombines TRBV29-1 with TRBJ2-5; D is possibly TRBD2 (6 bases). Trimming took 4 bases from V and 5 from J, leaving 14 bases between them. Looked up from germline, CDR1 is SQVTM and CDR2 is ANQGSEA. The CDR3 consists of 13 residues. The CDR3 reads CSVARQGGETQYF. In DNA, the CDR3 is TGCAGCGTTGCTCGGCAGGGAGGCGAGACCCAGTACTTC.

In the case of this clonotype: A read error may be the cause here, since a much bigger clone is one base away. This CDR3 reads CASSDGTSGRPSPEQFF. The DNA of the CDR3 is TGCGCCAGCAGCGACGGGACTAGCGGGAGGCCGTCCCCCGAGCAGTTCTTC. V usage is TRBV10-2 and J usage is TRBJ2-1, with 15 bases that match TRBD2. The CDR3 length is 17 residues. Trimming removed 6 bases from V and 10 bases from J; junction bases left unmatched: 13. CDR1 WSHSY and CDR2 SAAADI come from the germline V gene.

The table lists this clonotype with many counts. V gene TRBV6-2 or TRBV6-3 combines with J gene TRBJ1-2; D possibly corresponds to TRBD1 (6 bases). The germline V and J ends were trimmed by 5 bases and 2 bases, with 15 bases remaining between them. CDR1 MNHEY and CDR2 SVGEGT come from the germline V gene. The CDR3 is made up of 15 amino acids. CDR3 nucleotide sequence: TGTGCCAGCAGTAGAGGGACACCTACCAACTATGGCTACACCTTC. Amino acids: CASSRGTPTNYGYTF.

The table lists this clonotype with many counts. The gene calls are TRBV20-1 and TRBJ1-2, with D perhaps matching TRBD1 (5 bases). The CDR3 loop spans 13 amino acids. The V gene lost 6 bases and the J gene lost 8 bases, with 19 bases spanning the gap. Germline V CDR1 and CDR2: DFQATT, SNEGSKA (reference sequence). The CDR3 spells CSATLVAGSGYTF. CDR3 DNA: TGCAGTGCCACCCTAGTAGCAGGGAGCGGCTACACCTTC.

Only a few counts were recorded for this clonotype. The rearrangement uses TRBV5-1 and TRBJ2-3; no reliable D call. This CDR3 region has 16 residues. The ends were cut back, 0 bases at V and 1 base at J, with 12 bases in the middle. The V gene's germline CDR1 is SGHRS and CDR2 YFSETQ. The CDR3 loop is CASSLAPASGTDTQYF. As DNA, the CDR3 is TGCGCCAGCAGCTTGGCCCCCGCGTCAGGCACAGATACGCAGTATTTT. Using reference TRBV5-1 and TRBJ2-3 for the parts outside the CDR3, the full variable domain is KAGVTQTPRYLIKTRGQQVTLSCSPISGHRSVSWYQQTPGQGLQFLFEYFSETQRNKGNFPGRFSGRQFSNSRSEMNVSTLELGDSALYLCASSLAPASGTDTQYFGPGTRLTVL.

As regards this clonotype: A much larger clonotype is one base distant, so this may be a read error. The chain carries TRBV7-6 and TRBJ2-2, with D perhaps assigned TRBD1 or TRBD2 (5 bases each). The CDR3 spans 15 residues. Trimming took off 6 bases at V and 2 bases at J, with 13 bases between the two ends. The germline CDR1 and CDR2 sequences are SGHVS and FNYEAQ. CDR3 coding DNA: TGTGCCAGCAGACCCAGGGAGTATAACACCGGGGAGCTGTTTTTT. This gives the protein CASRPREYNTGELFF. Full variable domain (outside the CDR3, taken from reference TRBV7-6 and TRBJ2-2): GAGVSQSPRYKVTKRGQDVALRCDPISGHVSLYWYRQALGQGPEFLTYFNYEAQQDKSGLPNDRFSAERPEGSISTLTIQRTEQRDSAMYRCASRPREYNTGELFFGEGSRLTVL.

As for this clonotype: A clone one base away is much larger, so this may be a read error. The chain carries TRBV11-1 and TRBJ2-7; D is undetermined. With 2 bases removed from V and 7 bases from J, the gap between germline ends came to 18 bases. Germline loops: CDR1 SGHAT, CDR2 FQDESV (reference sequence). The CDR3 is 15 amino acids. Written as DNA, the CDR3 is TGTGCCAGCAGCTTAATCCAACCAGGTGGGGAAGAGCAGTACTTC. It specifies CASSLIQPGGEEQYF.

The rearrangement uses TRBV12-3 or TRBV12-4 and TRBJ2-1; 13 bases fit TRBD2. This CDR3 comprises 15 residues. After removal of 3 bases from V and 9 bases from J, the junction contained 5 bases not matched to a gene. CDR3 DNA sequence: TGTGCCAGCAGTTTTGGGGGACTAGCGGGAAGTGAGCAGTTCTTC. Its protein is CASSFGGLAGSEQFF.